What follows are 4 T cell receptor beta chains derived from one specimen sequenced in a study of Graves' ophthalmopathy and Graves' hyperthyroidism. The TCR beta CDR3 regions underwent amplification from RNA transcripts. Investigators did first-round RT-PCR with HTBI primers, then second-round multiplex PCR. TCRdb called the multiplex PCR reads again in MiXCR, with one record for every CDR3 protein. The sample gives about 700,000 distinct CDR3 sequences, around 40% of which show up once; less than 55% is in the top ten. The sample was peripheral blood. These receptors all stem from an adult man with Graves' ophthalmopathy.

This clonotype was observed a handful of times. This CDR3 is CSVRGGRTYNSPLHF. CDR3 nucleotides: TGCAGTGTCAGGGGGGGGCGCACCTATAATTCACCCCTCCACTTT. The V call is TRBV20-1, the J call TRBJ1-6; 7 nucleotides align to TRBD1. CDR1 and CDR2 (germline): DFQATT, SNEGSKA (reference sequence). CDR3 length: 15 residues. The trim removed 7 bases at V and 2 bases at J, leaving 8 bases unmatched.

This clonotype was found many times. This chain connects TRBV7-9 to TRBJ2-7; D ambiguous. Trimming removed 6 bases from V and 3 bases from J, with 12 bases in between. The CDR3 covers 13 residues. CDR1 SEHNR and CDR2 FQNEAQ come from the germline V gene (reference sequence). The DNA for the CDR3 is TGTGCCAGCAGTCCGACTTACAGCTACGAGCAGTACTTC. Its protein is CASSPTYSYEQYF. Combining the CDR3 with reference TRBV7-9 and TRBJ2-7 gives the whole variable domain DTGVSQNPRHKITKRGQNVTFRCDPISEHNRLYWYRQTLGQGPEFLTYFQNEAQLEKSRLLSDRFSAERPKGSFSTLEIQRTEQGDSAMYLCASSPTYSYEQYFGPGTRLTVT.

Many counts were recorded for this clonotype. CDR3 sequence reads: CSGRTRGMNTEAFF. The CDR3 DNA sequence: TGCAGCGGGAGGACGAGGGGAATGAACACTGAAGCTTTCTTT. The J gene is TRBJ1-1, the V gene TRBV29-1; a weak D match, TRBD1 (5 bases). The CDR3 has 14 residues. Germline assignment: CDR1 SQVTM and CDR2 ANQGSEA. V lost 7 bases to trimming and J lost 0 bases, with 15 bases between them.

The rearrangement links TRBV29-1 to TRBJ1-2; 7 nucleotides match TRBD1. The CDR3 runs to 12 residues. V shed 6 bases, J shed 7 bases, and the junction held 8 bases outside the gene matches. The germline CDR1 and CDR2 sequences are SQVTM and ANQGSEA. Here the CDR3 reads CSVGRQGSGYTF. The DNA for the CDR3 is TGCAGCGTGGGAAGACAGGGCTCTGGCTACACCTTC.